Here is one T cell receptor (beta chain) with its context. This record comes from a study of cytomegalovirus exposure and HLA in healthy donors. PCR employed 60 Vbeta and 13 Jbeta primers. Profiling relied on immunoSEQ multiplex PCR, and the TCRdb table lists in-frame clones only, not all of them. The table has about 230,000 clones, approximately 78% seen once. V was trimmed by 5 bases and J by 9 bases, leaving 14 bases between them. The length of the CDR3 is 13 residues. Germline loops: CDR1 LNHDA, CDR2 SQIVND (reference sequence). The chain uses TRBV19 and TRBJ1-5; a possible D gene is TRBD1 (5 bases). Source material: PBMCs. The TCR originated in a boy between 10 and 17 years old in good health and CMV-seronegative. CDR3 region: CASSSHSGGPQHF. CDR3 bases: TGTGCCAGTAGTTCTCATTCGGGGGGGCCCCAGCATTTT. Complete variable domain (other parts from reference TRBV19 and TRBJ1-5): DGGITQSPKYLFRKEGQNVTLSCEQNLNHDAMYWYRQDPGQGLRLIYYSQIVNDFQKGDIAEGYSVSREKKESFPLTVTSAQKNPTAFYLCASSSHSGGPQHFGDGTRLSIL.